This TCR beta chain was sequenced in a study of shared clonotypes between healthy human individuals. The overall study: Three CD4 naive, three CD4 memory, two CD8 naive and one CD8 memory plate were used per donor. The study's findings and limits: A handful of donors showed sharing of roughly 5% of naive CD4 clonotypes.

The CDR3 consists of 13 residues. Germline CDR1 reads WSHSY; CDR2 reads SAAADI. The junction had 8 bases not matched to a gene; V was cut back by 10 bases and J by 3 bases. Original handling: Filtering differed since immunoSEQ provided only junctions, with no quality scores. Profiling relied on immunoSEQ multiplex PCR, and the TCRdb table lists in-frame clones only, not all of them. V, J and clone size reflect that table, while D and trimming were determined from the DNA. The sample carries around 2,000,000 clones, 85% to 95% recorded once. Positive CCR7 selection of CD45RO-negative cells yielded the naive CD8 cells, and terminally differentiated effector memory CD45RA+ cells were excluded. Of note for this clone: No antigen is known for it.

The genes are TRBV10-2 and TRBJ2-7; 8 nucleotides line up with TRBD1. The origin of this receptor is a man between 18 and 35 years old in good health. The sequencing sample was made of naive CD8+ T cells sorted from blood. The DNA for the CDR3 is TGCGCCATCAGCACAGGGGGGTTCTACGAGCAGTACTTC. As protein: CAISTGGFYEQYF.